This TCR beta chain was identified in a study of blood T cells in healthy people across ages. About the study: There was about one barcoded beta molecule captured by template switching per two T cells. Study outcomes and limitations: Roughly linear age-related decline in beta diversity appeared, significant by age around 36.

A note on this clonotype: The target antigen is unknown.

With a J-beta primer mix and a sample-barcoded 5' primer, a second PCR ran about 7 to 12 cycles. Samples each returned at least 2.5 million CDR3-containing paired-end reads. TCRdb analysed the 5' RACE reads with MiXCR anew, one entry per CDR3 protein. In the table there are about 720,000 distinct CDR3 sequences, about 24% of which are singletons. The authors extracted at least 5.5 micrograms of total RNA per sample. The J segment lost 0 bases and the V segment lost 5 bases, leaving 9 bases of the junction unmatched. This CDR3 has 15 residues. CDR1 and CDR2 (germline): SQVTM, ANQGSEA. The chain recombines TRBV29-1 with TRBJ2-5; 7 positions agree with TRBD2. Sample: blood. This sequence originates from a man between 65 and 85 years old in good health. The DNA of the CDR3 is TGCAGCGTTAGGGGAGGGCAGGTCTACCAAGAGACCCAGTACTTC. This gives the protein CSVRGGQVYQETQYF.